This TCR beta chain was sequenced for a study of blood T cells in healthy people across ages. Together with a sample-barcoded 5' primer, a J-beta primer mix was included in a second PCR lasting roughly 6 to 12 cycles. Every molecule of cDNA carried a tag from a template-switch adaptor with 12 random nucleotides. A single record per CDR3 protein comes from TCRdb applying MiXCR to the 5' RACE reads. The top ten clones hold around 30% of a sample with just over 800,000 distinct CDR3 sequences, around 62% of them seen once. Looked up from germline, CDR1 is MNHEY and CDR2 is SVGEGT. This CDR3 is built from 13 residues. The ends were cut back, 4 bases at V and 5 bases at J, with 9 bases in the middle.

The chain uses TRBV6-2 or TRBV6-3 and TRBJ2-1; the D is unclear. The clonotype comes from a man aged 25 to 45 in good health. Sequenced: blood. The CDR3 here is CASSSNANNEQFF. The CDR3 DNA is TGTGCCAGCAGTTCGAACGCGAACAATGAGCAGTTCTTC.